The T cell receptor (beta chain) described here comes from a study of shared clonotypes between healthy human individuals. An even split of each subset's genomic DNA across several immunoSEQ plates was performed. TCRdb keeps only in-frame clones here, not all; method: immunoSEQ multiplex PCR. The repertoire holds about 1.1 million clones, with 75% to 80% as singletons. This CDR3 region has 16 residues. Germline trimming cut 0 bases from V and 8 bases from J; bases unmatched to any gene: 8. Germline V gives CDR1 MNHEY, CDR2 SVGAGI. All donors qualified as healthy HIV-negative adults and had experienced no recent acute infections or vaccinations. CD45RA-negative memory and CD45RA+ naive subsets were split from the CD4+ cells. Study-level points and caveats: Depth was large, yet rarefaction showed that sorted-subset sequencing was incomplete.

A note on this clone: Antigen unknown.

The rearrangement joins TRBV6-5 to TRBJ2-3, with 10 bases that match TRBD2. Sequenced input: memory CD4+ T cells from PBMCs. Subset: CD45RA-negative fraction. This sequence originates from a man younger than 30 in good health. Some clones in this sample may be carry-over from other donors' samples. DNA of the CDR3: TGTGCCAGCAGTTACTCCCCGAGCGGGAGGGCCGGTACGCAGTATTTT. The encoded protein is CASSYSPSGRAGTQYF.